One T cell receptor (beta chain) is described in this entry. Its antigen is as yet unknown. The repertoire was sequenced with immunoSEQ multiplex PCR; TCRdb's copy has only in-frame clones and lacks some. The data hold some 140,000 clones, with 89% observed a single time. These data belong to a study of T cells in localized non-small cell lung cancer. The CDR3 extends over 16 amino acids. Germline V gene data show CDR1 as MNHEY and CDR2 as SMNVEV (reference sequence). V trimming: 1 base; J trimming: 5 bases; junction bases outside the gene matches: 10. Overall study results and limits: Highest T cell clonality was seen in uninvolved adjacent lung, surpassing that measured in tumor. Appearance in adjacent lung was seen for a median about 59 of the top 100 tumor clones.

The genes are TRBV27 and TRBJ2-7, with 8 positions matching TRBD2. This TCR derives from a female donor of 60 years or more with stage I lung adenocarcinoma. The sequences come from peripheral blood, collected before any cancer treatment. The CDR3 coding sequence is TGTGCCAGCAGTTTATTTGGGACTAGTAACACCCACGAGCAGTACTTC. It encodes CASSLFGTSNTHEQYF.